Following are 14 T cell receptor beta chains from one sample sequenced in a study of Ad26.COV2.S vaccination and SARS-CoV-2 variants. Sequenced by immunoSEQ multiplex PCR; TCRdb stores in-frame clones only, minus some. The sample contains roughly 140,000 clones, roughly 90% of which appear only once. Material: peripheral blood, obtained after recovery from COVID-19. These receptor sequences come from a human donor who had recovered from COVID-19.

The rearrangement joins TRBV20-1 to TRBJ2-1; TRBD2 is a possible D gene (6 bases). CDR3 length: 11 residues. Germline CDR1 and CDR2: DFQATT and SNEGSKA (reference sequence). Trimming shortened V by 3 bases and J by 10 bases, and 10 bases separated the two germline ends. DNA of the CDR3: TGCAGTGCTAGGACTAGTGCCGAGCAGTTCTTC. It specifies CSARTSAEQFF.

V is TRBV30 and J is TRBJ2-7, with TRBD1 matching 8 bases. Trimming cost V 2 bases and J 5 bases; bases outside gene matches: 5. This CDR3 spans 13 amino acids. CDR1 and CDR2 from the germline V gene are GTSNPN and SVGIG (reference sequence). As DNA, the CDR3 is TGTGCCTGGAGTCAGGGGACAGGCGACGAGCAGTACTTC. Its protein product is CAWSQGTGDEQYF.

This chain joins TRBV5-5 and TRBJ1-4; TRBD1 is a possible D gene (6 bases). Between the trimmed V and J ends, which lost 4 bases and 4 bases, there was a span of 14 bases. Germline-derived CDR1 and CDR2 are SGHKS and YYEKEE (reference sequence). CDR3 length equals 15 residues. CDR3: CASSPSSRGNEKLFF. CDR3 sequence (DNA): TGTGCCAGCAGCCCGAGTAGCAGGGGTAATGAAAAACTGTTTTTT. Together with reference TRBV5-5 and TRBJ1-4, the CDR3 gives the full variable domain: DAGVTQSPTHLIKTRGQQVTLRCSPISGHKSVSWYQQVLGQGPQFIFQYYEKEERGRGNFPDRFSARQFPNYSSELNVNALLLGDSALYLCASSPSSRGNEKLFFGSGTQLSVL.

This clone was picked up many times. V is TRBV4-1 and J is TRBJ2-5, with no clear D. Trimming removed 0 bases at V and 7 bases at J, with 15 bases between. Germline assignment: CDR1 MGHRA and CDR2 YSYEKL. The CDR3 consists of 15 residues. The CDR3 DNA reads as TGCGCCAGCAGCCAAGAAGGCACCACCCGCCGGACCCAGTACTTC. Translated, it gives CASSQEGTTRRTQYF.

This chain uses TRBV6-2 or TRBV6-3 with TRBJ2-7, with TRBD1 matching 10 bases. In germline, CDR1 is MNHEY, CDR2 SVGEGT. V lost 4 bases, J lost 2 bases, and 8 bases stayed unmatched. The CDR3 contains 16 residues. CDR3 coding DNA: TGTGCCAGCAGTTCCGCCGGGACAGGGGTGGCCTACGAGCAGTACTTC. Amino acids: CASSSAGTGVAYEQYF.

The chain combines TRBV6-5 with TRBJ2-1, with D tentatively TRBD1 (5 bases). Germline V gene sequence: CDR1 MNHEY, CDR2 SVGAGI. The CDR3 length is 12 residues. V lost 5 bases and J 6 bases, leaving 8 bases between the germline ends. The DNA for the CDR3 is TGTGCCAGCAGTCTAGGGGCCAATGAGCAGTTCTTC. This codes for CASSLGANEQFF.

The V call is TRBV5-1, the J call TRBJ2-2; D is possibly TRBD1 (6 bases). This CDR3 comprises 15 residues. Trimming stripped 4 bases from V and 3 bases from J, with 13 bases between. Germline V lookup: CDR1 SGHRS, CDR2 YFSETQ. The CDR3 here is CASSERTVDTGELFF. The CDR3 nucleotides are TGCGCCAGCAGCGAAAGGACAGTAGACACCGGGGAGCTGTTTTTT.

The CDR3 region has the DNA TGTGCCAGCAGTCTACCCTCTCAACTCACAGATACGCAGTATTTT. Translating gives CASSLPSQLTDTQYF. The chain carries TRBV28 and TRBJ2-3, with unresolved D. V lost 5 bases, J lost 2 bases, and 14 bases lay in between. The germline V gene encodes CDR1 MDHEN and CDR2 SYDVKM. The CDR3 length is 15 residues. The full variable domain, its missing parts supplied by reference TRBV28 and TRBJ2-3, is DVKVTQSSRYLVKRTGEKVFLECVQDMDHENMFWYRQDPGLGLRLIYFSYDVKMKEKGDIPEGYSVSREKKERFSLILESASTNQTSMYLCASSLPSQLTDTQYFGPGTRLTVL.

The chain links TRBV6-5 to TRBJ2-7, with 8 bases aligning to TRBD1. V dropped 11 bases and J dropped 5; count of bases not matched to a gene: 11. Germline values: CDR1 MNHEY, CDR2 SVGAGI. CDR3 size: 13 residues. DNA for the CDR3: TGTGCCGGTTCCGGGACAGGCGTCGACGAGCAGTACTTC. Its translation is CAGSGTGVDEQYF.

The CDR3 DNA follows: TGCAGCGTCGACAGGGGGGATGAAGCTTTCTTT. Translation: CSVDRGDEAFF. The V call is TRBV29-1, the J call TRBJ1-1; TRBD1 agrees at 9 bases. Germline V gene lookup returns CDR1 SQVTM and CDR2 ANQGSEA. J gave up 7 bases and V 6 bases, and 3 bases lay outside the gene matches. This CDR3 has 11 amino acids.

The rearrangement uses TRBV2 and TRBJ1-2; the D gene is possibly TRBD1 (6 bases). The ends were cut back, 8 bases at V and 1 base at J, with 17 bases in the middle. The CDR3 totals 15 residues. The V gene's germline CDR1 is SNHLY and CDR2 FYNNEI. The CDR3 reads CASLPPGHLNYGYTF. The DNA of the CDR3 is TGTGCCAGCCTACCCCCGGGACACCTTAACTATGGCTACACCTTC.

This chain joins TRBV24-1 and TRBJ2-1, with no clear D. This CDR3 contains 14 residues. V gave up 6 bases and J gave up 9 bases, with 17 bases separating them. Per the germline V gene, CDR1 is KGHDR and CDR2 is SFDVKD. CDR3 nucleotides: TGTGCCACCAGTAAGGAAACGATCTCGGGTGAGCAGTTCTTC. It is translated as CATSKETISGEQFF.

The CDR3 here is CASSSPLTRVTDTQYF. Here the CDR3 DNA reads TGTGCCAGCAGCTCCCCGTTGACACGGGTAACAGATACGCAGTATTTT. This chain links TRBV7-2 with TRBJ2-3; unclear D gene. With 4 bases removed from V and 3 bases from J, the gap between germline ends came to 17 bases. The CDR3 spans 16 residues. The germline CDR1 and CDR2 sequences are SGHTA and FQGNSA.

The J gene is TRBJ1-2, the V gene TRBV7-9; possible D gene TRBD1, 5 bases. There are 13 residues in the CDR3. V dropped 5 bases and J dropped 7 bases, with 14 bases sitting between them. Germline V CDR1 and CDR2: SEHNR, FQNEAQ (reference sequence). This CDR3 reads CASSPRVGGGYTF. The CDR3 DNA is TGTGCCAGCAGCCCACGGGTTGGGGGTGGCTACACCTTC.